A single sample is the source of the 14 T cell receptor beta chains below, sequenced in a study of CD4 T cells in relation to SARS-CoV-2 and coronaviruses (dated by TCRdb to 2020 to 2023). No antigens are known for them. CD4+ T cells from unexposed donors were collected before the COVID-19 pandemic (2011-2018). Following 10 days of culture, the EasySep CD4+ T cell isolation kit was used to isolate CD4+ T cells. Library prep was done by the immunoSEQ multiplex PCR assay. TCRdb re-hosts the immuneACCESS table, in-frame sequences only. Its copies lack some clones; in the studies checked, an unresolved V gene accounts for under half of them, and the cause for the rest is not known. Recorded for this sample are about 22,000 clones; 60% to 85% of them occurred a single time. The top ten constitute about 15% of the sample. Source material: CD4+ T cells from PBMCs, cultured in vitro. Source of these receptors: a human donor in good health.

This clone was found once. The chain couples TRBV19 to TRBJ2-7; perhaps TRBD1 as D (6 bases). V gave up 3 bases and J gave up 3 bases, with 12 bases separating them. The CDR3 runs 14 residues. CDR1 LNHDA and CDR2 SQIVND come from the germline V gene (reference sequence). The CDR3 DNA follows: TGTGCCAGTAGTATCAGAACAGGGTACTACGAGCAGTACTTC. Translated, it gives CASSIRTGYYEQYF.

V gene TRBV18 combines with J gene TRBJ2-5; no reliable D call. Trimming shortened V by 2 bases and J by 5 bases, and 6 bases separated the two germline ends. Germline CDR1 KGHSH, CDR2 LQKENI. The CDR3 has 12 amino acids. The chain's CDR3 is CASSPSAETQYF. As DNA, the CDR3 is TGTGCCAGCTCACCATCCGCGGAGACCCAGTACTTC.

This clone showed up just once. The rearrangement links TRBV6-1 to TRBJ2-7; the D gene could be TRBD1 or TRBD2 (6 bases each). Germline V gives CDR1 MNHNS, CDR2 SASEGT. Trimming cost V 1 base and J 0 bases, with 10 bases left between them. This CDR3 has 15 residues. The CDR3, as DNA: TGTGCCAGCAGTGAAGGTCGGGGGCTCTCCTACGAGCAGTACTTC. Amino acid sequence: CASSEGRGLSYEQYF.

The gene calls are TRBV15 and TRBJ1-2, with 7 bases that match TRBD1. There are 13 residues in the CDR3. Trimming took 6 bases from V and 7 from J; bases not matched to a gene: 8. Germline loops: CDR1 LNHNV, CDR2 YYDKDF (reference sequence). CDR3 sequence: CATSIDQGGGYTF. The CDR3 nucleotides are TGTGCCACCAGTATAGACCAGGGGGGTGGCTACACCTTC.

With respect to this clone: One end of the junction does not line up with germline, which may come from a read error. The chain combines TRBV19 with TRBJ1-2; D is uncertain. The germline CDR1 and CDR2 sequences are LNHDA and SQIVND (reference sequence). This CDR3 region has 15 residues. The CDR3 loop is CASSITFRRDYGYTF. The CDR3 DNA reads as TGTGCCAGTAGTATAACATTCCGCAGAGACTATGGTTACACCTTC.

The chain joins TRBV2 to TRBJ2-5; TRBD2 matches at 7 bases. The CDR3 has 13 amino acids. Germline V gene data show CDR1 as SNHLY and CDR2 as FYNNEI. V was pared by 9 bases and J by 1 base, with 5 bases of the junction left unmatched. The CDR3 bases are TGTGCCAGTCTTTCTAGCGGCCAAGAGACCCAGTACTTC. Its translation is CASLSSGQETQYF.

V usage is TRBV28 and J usage is TRBJ1-2; 9 positions match TRBD1. From germline, CDR1 is MDHEN and CDR2 SYDVKM. V lost 6 bases to trimming and J lost 4 bases; unmatched junction nucleotides: 6. The CDR3 has 14 amino acids. DNA for the CDR3: TGTGCCAGCAGACTGTCGGACAGGGGCTATGGCTACACCTTC. It yields the protein CASRLSDRGYGYTF.

The gene calls are TRBV5-1 and TRBJ1-4, with D tentatively TRBD1 (6 bases). The CDR3 totals 14 residues. The germline CDR1 and CDR2 sequences are SGHRS and YFSETQ. V lost 5 bases and J lost 5, with 13 bases in between. For the CDR3, the DNA is TGCGCCAGCAGTGAGGTCAGGGGAAATGAAAAACTGTTTTTT. Residues: CASSEVRGNEKLFF.

The chain carries TRBV2 and TRBJ1-5; weak D call: TRBD1 (5 bases). This CDR3 is built from 16 residues. Per germline, CDR1 SNHLY and CDR2 FYNNEI. V lost 4 bases to trimming and J lost 0 bases, with 13 bases between them. CDR3: CASSGRRGSSNQPQHF. The CDR3 DNA follows: TGTGCCAGCAGTGGTAGGAGGGGATCTAGCAATCAGCCCCAGCATTTT. The variable domain in full, completed from reference TRBV2 and TRBJ1-5, reads EPEVTQTPSHQVTQMGQEVILRCVPISNHLYFYWYRQILGQKVEFLVSFYNNEISEKSEIFDDQFSVERPDGSNFTLKIRSTKLEDSAMYFCASSGRRGSSNQPQHFGDGTRLSIL.

This clone was counted a few times. V is TRBV15 and J is TRBJ2-7, with D maybe TRBD1 (6 bases). The CDR3 length is 15 residues. From germline, CDR1 is LNHNV and CDR2 YYDKDF (reference sequence). V was clipped by 4 bases and J by 4 bases, with 17 bases between them. In DNA, the CDR3 is TGTGCCACCAGCACAGAGAGCGGACAGAAATACGAGCAGTACTTC. Amino acids: CATSTESGQKYEQYF.

This clone appeared a few times. The chain uses TRBV6-5 and TRBJ1-1; D is possibly TRBD1 (6 bases). From germline, CDR1 is MNHEY and CDR2 SVGAGI. The CDR3 totals 14 residues. The V end lost 8 bases, the J end lost 0 bases, and 13 bases lay between the germline ends. The CDR3 sequence: CASVTGLMNTEAFF. CDR3 bases: TGTGCCAGCGTGACAGGACTCATGAACACTGAAGCTTTCTTT.

V is TRBV2 and J is TRBJ2-2; D gene unclear. With 4 bases removed from V and 4 bases from J, the gap between germline ends came to 10 bases. Germline CDR1 reads SNHLY; CDR2 reads FYNNEI. The CDR3 extends over 14 amino acids. The CDR3 DNA reads TGTGCCAGCAGTGCCCGACTCGCCACCGGGGAGCTGTTTTTT. Protein product: CASSARLATGELFF.

The chain joins TRBV6-6 to TRBJ1-4; TRBD1 matches at 7 bases. CDR3 length: 14 residues. Looked up from germline, CDR1 is MNHNY and CDR2 is SVGAGI (reference sequence). J gave up 8 bases and V 2 bases, and 5 bases lay outside the gene matches. CDR3 coding DNA: TGTGCCAGCAGTTACGCCCACAGGGGCGAAAAACTGTTTTTT. It translates to CASSYAHRGEKLFF.

The chain uses TRBV19 and TRBJ2-5; 11 bases are a match to TRBD2. Trimming removed 1 base from V and 2 bases from J; junction bases left unmatched: 0. The germline V gene has CDR1 LNHDA and CDR2 SQIVND (reference sequence). The CDR3 extends over 15 amino acids. The CDR3 loop reads CASSIGTSGQETQYF. CDR3 sequence (DNA): TGTGCCAGTAGTATAGGGACTAGCGGGCAAGAGACCCAGTACTTC.